Shown below are 15 T cell receptor beta chains from a single sample sequenced in a study of T cells after yellow fever vaccination. TCRdb passed the 5' RACE reads through MiXCR, listing each CDR3 protein once. The sample has about 550,000 distinct CDR3 sequences; 15% to 20% are singletons. Here the sequenced sample was PBMCs, taken 15 days after the yellow fever booster vaccination. The receptors come from a man younger than 45 who received the YFV17D yellow fever vaccine.

The rearrangement links TRBV20-1 to TRBJ2-1, with unresolved D. From germline, CDR1 is DFQATT and CDR2 SNEGSKA (reference sequence). V dropped 1 base and J dropped 7 bases, with 11 bases sitting between them. The CDR3 totals 13 residues. CDR3 residues: CSARVFLNNEQFF. The DNA for the CDR3 is TGCAGTGCTAGAGTATTTCTGAATAATGAGCAGTTCTTC.

This clonotype has just a few counts. The gene calls are TRBV5-1 and TRBJ2-1; 13 bases map to TRBD2. V shed 7 bases, J shed 7 bases, and the junction held 11 bases outside the gene matches. The CDR3 contains 16 residues. The germline CDR1 and CDR2 sequences are SGHRS and YFSETQ. The DNA of the CDR3 is TGCGCCAGCGCGTTTACCGGGACTAGCGGGATTAATGAGCAGTTCTTC. This sequence encodes CASAFTGTSGINEQFF.

The sample holds a few counts of this clonotype. This rearrangement joins TRBV7-9 to TRBJ2-1; perhaps TRBD1 as D (6 bases). Trimming stripped 4 bases from V and 4 bases from J, with 14 bases between. The V gene's germline CDR1 is SEHNR and CDR2 FQNEAQ (reference sequence). The CDR3 consists of 15 residues. The CDR3 sequence is CASSSFRTEYNEQFF. CDR3 in DNA: TGTGCCAGCAGCTCCTTCAGGACAGAATACAATGAGCAGTTCTTC. The full variable domain, in which reference TRBV7-9 and TRBJ2-1 provide the parts outside the CDR3, is DTGVSQNPRHKITKRGQNVTFRCDPISEHNRLYWYRQTLGQGPEFLTYFQNEAQLEKSRLLSDRFSAERPKGSFSTLEIQRTEQGDSAMYLCASSSFRTEYNEQFFGPGTRLTVL.

This chain connects TRBV10-3 to TRBJ2-1, with D possibly TRBD1 on 6 matching bases. Germline CDR1 ENHRY, CDR2 SYGVKD. V gave up 10 bases and J gave up 0 bases, with 19 bases separating them. This CDR3 is built from 16 residues. In DNA, the CDR3 is TGTGCCACCCAGGCAAGGGGGTTGAGCTCCTACAATGAGCAGTTCTTC. Translation gives CATQARGLSSYNEQFF.

This clonotype has more than one count but fewer than ten. The chain joins TRBV12-3 or TRBV12-4 to TRBJ2-3; possible D gene TRBD2, 6 bases. The CDR3 covers 15 residues. With 5 bases removed from V and 5 bases from J, the gap between germline ends came to 17 bases. DNA of the CDR3: TGTGCCAGCAGTAAAACGGGAGTCTACAGAGATACGCAGTATTTT. Amino acids: CASSKTGVYRDTQYF.

This clonotype was picked up a small number of times. V usage is TRBV18 and J usage is TRBJ1-5, with a possible D match to TRBD1 (6 bases). CDR3 length equals 15 residues. Germline V gives CDR1 KGHSH, CDR2 LQKENI. V was pared by 2 bases and J by 7 bases, with 15 bases between. The CDR3 DNA is TGTGCCAGCTCACCAATGGGGGCCCCGGGGCAGCCCCAGCATTTT. Translating it yields CASSPMGAPGQPQHF. The whole variable domain, remainder taken from reference TRBV18 and TRBJ1-5, is NAGVMQNPRHLVRRRGQEARLRCSPMKGHSHVYWYRQLPEEGLKFMVYLQKENIIDESGMPKERFSAEFPKEGPSILRIQQVVRGDSAAYFCASSPMGAPGQPQHFGDGTRLSIL.

The J gene is TRBJ2-3, the V gene TRBV6-2 or TRBV6-3, with D perhaps matching TRBD2 (7 bases). CDR1 and CDR2 (germline): MNHEY, SVGEGT. The CDR3 length is 16 residues. Trimming removed 4 bases from V and 3 bases from J, with 17 bases in between. CDR3 loop: CASSFQWGGSTDTQYF. As DNA, the CDR3 is TGTGCCAGCAGTTTCCAGTGGGGGGGCTCGACAGATACGCAGTATTTT.

This clonotype came up a few times. The junction departs from the called germline gene at one end, perhaps through a read error. V usage is TRBV7-9 and J usage is TRBJ1-2; D unclear. Germline CDR1 and CDR2: SEHNR and FQNEAQ (reference sequence). This CDR3 region has 10 residues. CDR3 amino acids: CASSLSDLFF. The CDR3 DNA follows: TGTGCCAGCAGCCTCTCGGATCTCTTCTTC.

Only a few counts were recorded for this clonotype. The chain is built from TRBV2 and TRBJ1-6; possible D gene TRBD1, 6 bases. Germline-derived CDR1 and CDR2 are SNHLY and FYNNEI. The V and J ends lost 7 bases and 7 bases respectively, with 14 bases between them. There are 14 residues in the CDR3. The CDR3 DNA sequence: TGTGCCAGCAAAGGACAGTCGGAGAATTCACCCCTCCACTTT. Protein sequence: CASKGQSENSPLHF.

The V and J genes are TRBV6-5 and TRBJ2-7; perhaps TRBD1 as D (6 bases). Trimming took off 2 bases at V and 4 bases at J, with 15 bases between the two ends. CDR3 length: 15 amino acids. Germline V lookup: CDR1 MNHEY, CDR2 SVGAGI. The CDR3 sequence: CASSYQQGREYEQYF. The CDR3 DNA sequence: TGTGCCAGCAGTTACCAACAGGGACGCGAATACGAGCAGTACTTC.

The V gene is TRBV20-1, the J gene TRBJ2-3; weak D call: TRBD2 (7 bases). V lost 4 bases and J 4 bases, leaving 21 bases between the germline ends. The CDR3 loop spans 16 amino acids. Germline CDR1 DFQATT, CDR2 SNEGSKA (reference sequence). In DNA form, the CDR3 reads TGCAGTGCTAATTTCTGGGGGAGGGGGGGTGCAGATACGCAGTATTTT. It codes for CSANFWGRGGADTQYF.

The chain uses TRBV29-1 and TRBJ2-7; no clear D gene. This CDR3 spans 13 amino acids. V lost 2 bases, J lost 3 bases, and 11 bases lay in between. Germline values: CDR1 SQVTM, CDR2 ANQGSEA. The DNA of the CDR3 is TGCAGCGTTGAATTGACGGACGTCTACGAGCAGTACTTC. Encoded protein: CSVELTDVYEQYF.

This clonotype was found a few times. The chain is built from TRBV9 and TRBJ2-1; 9 nucleotides line up with TRBD2. V was clipped by 2 bases and J by 10 bases; unmatched bases: 10. Germline CDR1 SGDLS, CDR2 YYNGEE. The CDR3 runs to 15 residues. The CDR3 DNA reads as TGTGCCAGCAGCGTGAGCGGGAGGCGGGGTGGCGAGCAGTTCTTC. Its translation: CASSVSGRRGGEQFF. Supplemented by reference TRBV9 and TRBJ2-1, the full variable domain reads DSGVTQTPKHLITATGQRVTLRCSPRSGDLSVYWYQQSLDQGLQFLIQYYNGEERAKGNILERFSAQQFPDLHSELNLSSLELGDSALYFCASSVSGRRGGEQFFGPGTRLTVL.

This clonotype was counted between two and nine times. The genes are TRBV9 and TRBJ2-7, with 10 bases that match TRBD2. V lost 4 bases and J lost 6; bases outside the gene matches: 10. Germline V gives CDR1 SGDLS, CDR2 YYNGEE. This CDR3 spans 15 amino acids. This CDR3 is CASSPMLAGVGEQYF. CDR3 coding DNA: TGTGCCAGCAGCCCTATGCTAGCGGGAGTGGGCGAGCAGTACTTC.

This chain uses TRBV7-2 with TRBJ2-2, with D tentatively TRBD1 or TRBD2 (7 bases each). Per the germline V gene, CDR1 is SGHTA and CDR2 is FQGNSA. The CDR3 consists of 16 residues. V was clipped by 3 bases and J by 8 bases, with 19 bases between them. In nucleotides, the CDR3 is TGTGCCAGCAGCTTCGACCAGGGGGGGGTGGTAGGGGAGCTGTTTTTT. Translating it yields CASSFDQGGVVGELFF.